The 27 T cell receptor beta chains given below trace back to one sample, sequenced in a study of shared clonotypes between healthy human individuals. Naivety among CD8 cells was defined by CD45RO negativity and positive CCR7 selection, thereby excluding terminally differentiated effector memory CD45RA+ cells. The data were produced by immunoSEQ multiplex PCR, yet TCRdb's version contains in-frame clones alone and is incomplete. The table shows 550,000 to 750,000 clones, with about 95% occurring only once. The sequenced sample consisted of naive CD8+ T cells sorted from blood. The receptors here all came from a woman in her twenties or thirties in good health.

The chain employs TRBV4-1 and TRBJ1-2; D might be TRBD1 (5 bases). Germline V gives CDR1 MGHRA, CDR2 YSYEKL. The V end lost 7 bases, the J end lost 2 bases, and 11 bases lay between the germline ends. The CDR3 extends over 13 amino acids. The CDR3 sequence is CASTDSVNYGYTF. For the CDR3, the DNA is TGCGCCAGCACCGACAGTGTCAACTATGGCTACACCTTC.

This sequence joins TRBV4-1 and TRBJ2-7; 9 positions agree with TRBD1. With V trimmed by 1 base and J by 6 bases, 10 bases remained unmatched. The CDR3 length is 16 residues. CDR1 is MGHRA, CDR2 YSYEKL, per germline. In DNA, the CDR3 is TGCGCCAGCAGCCAAGTCCCACAGGGGGCCGGTGGCGAGCAGTACTTC. It is translated as CASSQVPQGAGGEQYF.

The genes are TRBV28 and TRBJ1-5; 8 nucleotides line up with TRBD1. Germline CDR1 is MDHEN and CDR2 is SYDVKM. This CDR3 comprises 16 residues. V shed 1 base, J shed 6 bases, and the junction held 8 bases outside the gene matches. The CDR3 nucleotides are TGTGCCAGCAGTTTATTCTACAGGGGGTTCTTTCAGCCCCAGCATTTT. The encoded protein is CASSLFYRGFFQPQHF.

The V gene is TRBV28, the J gene TRBJ2-1; no definite D call. CDR1 is MDHEN, CDR2 SYDVKM, per germline. Trimming took off 0 bases at V and 0 bases at J, with 6 bases between the two ends. The CDR3 sequence is 15 residues long. The CDR3 protein is CASSLWSSSYNEQFF. The CDR3 DNA follows: TGTGCCAGCAGTTTATGGTCTAGCTCCTACAATGAGCAGTTCTTC.

This sequence joins TRBV4-1 and TRBJ2-5; D call uncertain. Germline-derived CDR1 and CDR2 are MGHRA and YSYEKL. This CDR3 comprises 13 residues. The V and J ends lost 4 bases and 3 bases respectively, with 9 bases between them. CDR3 loop: CASSLDPEETQYF. CDR3 sequence (DNA): TGCGCCAGCAGCCTGGACCCAGAAGAGACCCAGTACTTC.

This clone was counted between two and nine times. The chain employs TRBV7-9 and TRBJ1-2; D uncertain. The CDR3 spans 14 residues. Germline CDR1 SEHNR, CDR2 FQNEAQ (reference sequence). Trimming removed 2 bases from V and 0 bases from J, with 7 bases in between. The CDR3 DNA sequence: TGTGCCAGCAGCTTACTCGTATCTAACTATGGCTACACCTTC. Its protein is CASSLLVSNYGYTF.

The rearrangement uses TRBV27 and TRBJ2-7, with D perhaps matching TRBD1 or TRBD2 (5 bases each). The CDR3 extends over 12 amino acids. The germline V gene has CDR1 MNHEY and CDR2 SMNVEV (reference sequence). Trimming took off 10 bases at V and 4 bases at J, with 14 bases between the two ends. CDR3 protein: CATRGLSYEQYF. Written as DNA, the CDR3 is TGTGCCACGAGGGGTTTATCGTACGAGCAGTACTTC.

As regards this clone: The same CDR3 also results from other DNA sequences found in this sample. J is TRBJ2-7 and V is TRBV7-9, with 13 bases lining up with TRBD2. From germline, CDR1 is SEHNR and CDR2 FQNEAQ (reference sequence). V shed 5 bases, J shed 4 bases, and the junction held 5 bases outside the gene matches. The CDR3 spans 15 residues. CDR3 sequence: CASSPRTSGSYEQYF. For the CDR3, the DNA is TGTGCCAGCAGCCCTAGGACTAGCGGGAGTTACGAGCAGTACTTC.

This chain links TRBV15 with TRBJ2-5; D is unclear. V lost 0 bases and J lost 1, with 6 bases in between. Germline CDR1 reads LNHNV; CDR2 reads YYDKDF (reference sequence). The CDR3 extends over 14 amino acids. CDR3 bases: TGTGCCACCAGCAGAGAAGCATTCCAAGAGACCCAGTACTTC. Its protein product is CATSREAFQETQYF.

The chain carries TRBV2 and TRBJ2-1; the match to TRBD1 covers 10 bases. The CDR3 spans 17 residues. Germline CDR1 and CDR2: SNHLY and FYNNEI. J gave up 1 base and V 6 bases, and 9 bases lay outside the gene matches. This CDR3 reads CASSLLRQGASYNEQFF. CDR3 sequence (DNA): TGTGCCAGCAGCCTCCTAAGACAGGGGGCTTCCTACAATGAGCAGTTCTTC.

The chain links TRBV28 to TRBJ1-1; 7 bases line up with TRBD1. V shed 5 bases and J 8 bases; nucleotides not matched to a gene: 2. The CDR3 covers 11 residues. CDR1 is MDHEN, CDR2 SYDVKM, per germline. The CDR3 region is CASSPGQEAFF. The CDR3 coding sequence is TGTGCCAGCAGTCCGGGACAGGAAGCTTTCTTT.

This clone was recorded only once. This chain joins TRBV4-1 and TRBJ1-5, with TRBD1 as a possible D gene (6 bases). In germline, CDR1 is MGHRA, CDR2 YSYEKL. Trimming removed 0 bases from V and 6 bases from J, with 15 bases in between. The CDR3 is 16 residues long. The CDR3 DNA is TGCGCCAGCAGCCAAGATCAGGGGCGCTGGCCTCAGCCCCAGCATTTT. Its translation is CASSQDQGRWPQPQHF.

This clone came up once. This chain joins TRBV19 and TRBJ2-1; D not resolved. CDR1 and CDR2 (germline): LNHDA, SQIVND (reference sequence). V was pared by 3 bases and J by 4 bases, with 4 bases between. The CDR3 loop spans 12 amino acids. CDR3 in amino acids: CASSIRYNEQFF. Written as DNA, the CDR3 is TGTGCCAGTAGTATTCGGTACAATGAGCAGTTCTTC. The variable domain in full, completed from reference TRBV19 and TRBJ2-1, reads DGGITQSPKYLFRKEGQNVTLSCEQNLNHDAMYWYRQDPGQGLRLIYYSQIVNDFQKGDIAEGYSVSREKKESFPLTVTSAQKNPTAFYLCASSIRYNEQFFGPGTRLTVL.

This clone was picked up one time. J is TRBJ2-7 and V is TRBV11-2; no definite D call. CDR3 length equals 12 residues. V lost 5 bases to trimming and J lost 3 bases, with 8 bases between them. Germline V gene lookup returns CDR1 SGHAT and CDR2 FQNNGV. As DNA, the CDR3 is TGTGCCAGCAGCACAGACTTCTACGAGCAGTACTTC. This codes for CASSTDFYEQYF.

The chain is built from TRBV6-1 and TRBJ1-1; 7 bases line up with TRBD1. V gave up 6 bases and J gave up 5 bases; unmatched junction bases: 9. The CDR3 is 14 residues long. Germline CDR1 is MNHNS and CDR2 is SASEGT. CDR3 in amino acids: CASRYRGGGTEAFF. In DNA form, the CDR3 reads TGTGCCAGCAGGTACAGGGGCGGGGGAACTGAAGCTTTCTTT.

The genes are TRBV27 and TRBJ2-2, with D tentatively TRBD2 (7 bases). The CDR3 loop spans 15 amino acids. V gave up 5 bases and J gave up 5 bases, with 15 bases separating them. Germline V gene sequence: CDR1 MNHEY, CDR2 SMNVEV (reference sequence). The CDR3 region is CASSAGAGTTGELFF. Here the CDR3 DNA reads TGTGCCAGCAGTGCGGGGGCTGGTACTACCGGGGAGCTGTTTTTT.

The chain uses TRBV2 and TRBJ2-1, with 10 bases fitting TRBD1. Germline V gene data show CDR1 as SNHLY and CDR2 as FYNNEI. The CDR3 covers 16 residues. J gave up 2 bases and V 6 bases, and 7 bases lay outside the gene matches. CDR3 bases: TGTGCCAGCAGAGCCCCGGGACAGGGGACCTACAATGAGCAGTTCTTC. As protein: CASRAPGQGTYNEQFF.

Comments on this clone: This CDR3 is also generated by other DNA sequences in the sample. The chain recombines TRBV19 with TRBJ2-7, with D possibly being TRBD2 (6 bases). Germline values: CDR1 LNHDA, CDR2 SQIVND (reference sequence). The V end was cut by 5 bases, the J end by 1 base, with 9 bases between. The CDR3 loop spans 13 amino acids. The chain's CDR3 is CASSLAESYEQYF. The CDR3 nucleotides read TGTGCCAGTAGTTTAGCGGAGTCCTACGAGCAGTACTTC.

V gene TRBV5-4 combines with J gene TRBJ2-3; 14 bases line up with TRBD2. Germline CDR1 reads SGHNT; CDR2 reads YYREEE (reference sequence). The CDR3 is 17 residues long. Germline trimming cut 4 bases from V and 2 bases from J; bases unmatched to any gene: 6. The CDR3 region is CASSDPTSGRDTDTQYF. CDR3 nucleotide sequence: TGTGCCAGCAGCGATCCGACTAGCGGGAGGGACACAGATACGCAGTATTTT. The full variable domain, its missing parts supplied by reference TRBV5-4 and TRBJ2-3, is ETGVTQSPTHLIKTRGQQVTLRCSSQSGHNTVSWYQQALGQGPQFIFQYYREEENGRGNFPPRFSGLQFPNYSSELNVNALELDDSALYLCASSDPTSGRDTDTQYFGPGTRLTVL.

The J gene is TRBJ2-5, the V gene TRBV5-1; 7 bases fit TRBD2. The length of the CDR3 is 17 residues. Per germline, CDR1 SGHRS and CDR2 YFSETQ. V dropped 0 bases and J dropped 4; count of bases not matched to a gene: 12. The DNA of the CDR3 is TGCGCCAGCAGCTTGGAGGCGATGGCTAGCGGAGGAGAGACCCAGTACTTC. Protein product: CASSLEAMASGGETQYF.

This clone was recorded only once. The chain uses TRBV19 and TRBJ1-1; 7 bases are shared with TRBD1. CDR1 and CDR2 from the germline V gene are LNHDA and SQIVND (reference sequence). Trimming at V came to 5 bases and at J to 7 bases, leaving 7 bases not matched to a gene. This CDR3 is 13 amino acids long. The CDR3, as DNA: TGTGCCAGTAGTCTCCGGGACAGCTATGAAGCTTTCTTT. The encoded protein is CASSLRDSYEAFF. Supplemented by reference TRBV19 and TRBJ1-1, the full variable domain reads DGGITQSPKYLFRKEGQNVTLSCEQNLNHDAMYWYRQDPGQGLRLIYYSQIVNDFQKGDIAEGYSVSREKKESFPLTVTSAQKNPTAFYLCASSLRDSYEAFFGQGTRLTVV.

The rearrangement joins TRBV27 to TRBJ1-2; no clear D gene. This CDR3 spans 15 amino acids. V lost 1 base, J lost 8 bases, and 17 bases lay in between. CDR1 is MNHEY and CDR2 is SMNVEV in the germline V gene (reference sequence). In DNA, the CDR3 is TGTGCCAGCAGTTTATACCCGGGCGCGATCGAGGGCTACACCTTC. The encoded protein is CASSLYPGAIEGYTF.

The V call is TRBV7-9, the J call TRBJ1-3; D uncertain. Germline CDR1 is SEHNR and CDR2 is FQNEAQ (reference sequence). V lost 8 bases and J lost 4, with 18 bases in between. The CDR3 totals 15 residues. Written as DNA, the CDR3 is TGTGCCAGCGAAGCTTTAATTCCCGGAGGAAACACCATATATTTT. This encodes CASEALIPGGNTIYF.

Turning to this clone: An end of the junction differs from the germline gene, which may be a read error. The rearrangement links TRBV30 to TRBJ2-7; possibly TRBD2 for D (6 bases). This CDR3 has 16 residues. Germline loops: CDR1 GTSNPN, CDR2 SVGIG (reference sequence). The CDR3 protein is CAWSVVGSAGPLEQHF. In nucleotides, the CDR3 is TGTGCCTGGAGTGTGGTAGGGTCGGCGGGACCTCTCGAGCAGCACTTC.

The rearrangement links TRBV18 to TRBJ2-7, with D unresolved. Trimming left V 2 bases short and J 0 bases short, with 14 bases between. Germline assignment: CDR1 KGHSH and CDR2 LQKENI. This CDR3 region has 16 residues. As DNA, the CDR3 is TGTGCCAGCTCACCATATAGGCAGACCTCCTCCTACGAGCAGTACTTC. It codes for CASSPYRQTSSYEQYF.

As to this clone: The same CDR3 is also encoded by other DNA sequences in this sample. The chain is built from TRBV27 and TRBJ2-6, with D possibly being TRBD1 or TRBD2 (5 bases each). V was clipped by 2 bases and J by 0 bases, with 5 bases between them. Germline values: CDR1 MNHEY, CDR2 SMNVEV (reference sequence). The CDR3 runs 15 residues. CDR3 in DNA: TGTGCCAGCAGTTTAGGGGGCTCTGGGGCCAACGTCCTGACTTTC. Translated, it gives CASSLGGSGANVLTF. The whole variable domain, remainder taken from reference TRBV27 and TRBJ2-6, is EAQVTQNPRYLITVTGKKLTVTCSQNMNHEYMSWYRQDPGLGLRQIYYSMNVEVTDKGDVPEGYKVSRKEKRNFPLILESPSPNQTSLYFCASSLGGSGANVLTFGAGSRLTVL.

The chain employs TRBV7-9 and TRBJ2-1; TRBD2 aligns across 8 bases. CDR1 is SEHNR, CDR2 FQNEAQ, per germline (reference sequence). The V gene end was trimmed by 7 bases and the J gene end by 8 bases; junction bases not matched to a gene: 13. The CDR3 loop spans 15 amino acids. The CDR3 DNA reads TGTGCCAGCACCGGGGGGGCCACCTATGGGGATGAGCAGTTCTTC. Residues: CASTGGATYGDEQFF.